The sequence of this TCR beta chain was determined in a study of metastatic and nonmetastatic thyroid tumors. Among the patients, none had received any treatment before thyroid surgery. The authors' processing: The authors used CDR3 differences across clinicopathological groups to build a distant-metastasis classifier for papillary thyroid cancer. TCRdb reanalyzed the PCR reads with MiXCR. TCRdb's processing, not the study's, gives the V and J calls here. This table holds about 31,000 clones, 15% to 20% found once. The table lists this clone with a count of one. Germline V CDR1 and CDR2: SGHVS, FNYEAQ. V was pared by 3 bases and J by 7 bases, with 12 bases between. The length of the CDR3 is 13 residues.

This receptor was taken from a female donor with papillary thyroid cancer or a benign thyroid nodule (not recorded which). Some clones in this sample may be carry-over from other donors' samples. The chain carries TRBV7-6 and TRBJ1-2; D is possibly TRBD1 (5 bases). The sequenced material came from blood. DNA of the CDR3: TGTGCCAGCAGCTTGGGGCTGGGCGTTGGCTACACCTTC. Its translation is CASSLGLGVGYTF.